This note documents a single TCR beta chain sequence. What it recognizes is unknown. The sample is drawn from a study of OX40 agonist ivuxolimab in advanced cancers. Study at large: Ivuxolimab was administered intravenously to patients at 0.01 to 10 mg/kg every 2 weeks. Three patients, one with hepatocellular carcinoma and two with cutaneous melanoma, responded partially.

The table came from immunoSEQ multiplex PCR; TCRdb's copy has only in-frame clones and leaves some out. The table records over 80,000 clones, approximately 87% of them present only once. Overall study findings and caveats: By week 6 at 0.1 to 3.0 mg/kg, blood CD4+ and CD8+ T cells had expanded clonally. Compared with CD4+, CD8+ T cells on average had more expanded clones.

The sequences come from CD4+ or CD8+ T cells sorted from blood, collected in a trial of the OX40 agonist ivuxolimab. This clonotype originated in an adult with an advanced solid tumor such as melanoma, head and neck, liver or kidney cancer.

The DNA of the CDR3 is TGTGCCAGCACCGAGGCGGGGGCAGTCGTGACCCAGTACTTC. Amino acid sequence: CASTEAGAVVTQYF. This chain links TRBV28 with TRBJ2-5; TRBD2 might be the D (7 bases). The CDR3 consists of 14 residues. The germline V gene has CDR1 MDHEN and CDR2 SYDVKM. V was shortened by 7 bases and J by 7 bases, with 19 bases between the two germline ends.